The 19 T cell receptor beta chains below all came from one sample that was sequenced in a study of identical twins. TCRdb recomputed calls from the 5' RACE reads with MiXCR, one row per CDR3 protein. The sample contains under 800,000 distinct CDR3 sequences, 20% to 25% of which appear only once. The same specimen was also included in a second study, on T cells expressing NK-cell markers.

Material for sequencing was PBMCs. These receptor sequences come from a woman aged 18-30 years in good health.

This chain links TRBV11-2 with TRBJ2-7; maybe TRBD1 (5 bases). Germline V gene lookup returns CDR1 SGHAT and CDR2 FQNNGV. V was cut by 3 bases and J by 6 bases, with 12 bases left in between. The CDR3 runs to 13 residues. CDR3 coding DNA: TGTGCCAGCAGCTTTAGACAGAACTGCGAGCAGTACTTC. This gives the protein CASSFRQNCEQYF.

V is TRBV4-2 and J is TRBJ2-3; 7 nucleotides agree with TRBD1. The CDR3 runs 15 residues. V dropped 1 base and J dropped 5; count of bases not matched to a gene: 6. Germline V gives CDR1 LGHNA, CDR2 YNFKEQ. In nucleotides, the CDR3 is TGTGCCAGCAGCCAAGGCGCACAGGGGCAAGATACGCAGTATTTT. Its protein is CASSQGAQGQDTQYF.

The chain recombines TRBV9 with TRBJ2-7; D is uncertain. V was clipped by 2 bases and J by 0 bases, with 12 bases between them. CDR3 length equals 15 residues. Germline lookup yields CDR1 SGDLS and CDR2 YYNGEE. The CDR3 nucleotides are TGTGCCAGCAGCGTCTCAGACGGGTACTCCTACGAGCAGTACTTC. It yields the protein CASSVSDGYSYEQYF.

The chain couples TRBV5-1 to TRBJ2-5, with 8 bases aligning to TRBD1. Germline CDR1 reads SGHRS; CDR2 reads YFSETQ. The CDR3 spans 15 residues. With V trimmed by 4 bases and J by 5 bases, 10 bases remained unmatched. The CDR3 spells CASSVGQGGGETQYF. The CDR3 nucleotides are TGCGCCAGCAGCGTTGGACAGGGCGGTGGCGAGACCCAGTACTTC. Full variable domain (remainder filled in from reference TRBV5-1 and TRBJ2-5): KAGVTQTPRYLIKTRGQQVTLSCSPISGHRSVSWYQQTPGQGLQFLFEYFSETQRNKGNFPGRFSGRQFSNSRSEMNVSTLELGDSALYLCASSVGQGGGETQYFGPGTRLLVL.

This clonotype was detected ten times or more. The chain has TRBV20-1 and TRBJ2-7; 8 nucleotides agree with TRBD2. Germline V gene data show CDR1 as DFQATT and CDR2 as SNEGSKA (reference sequence). The CDR3 is 14 residues long. Germline trimming cut 5 bases from V and 2 bases from J; bases unmatched to any gene: 8. The CDR3 DNA follows: TGCAGTGCTTCGACAAGCGGGAGTACCTACGAGCAGTACTTC. Translating it yields CSASTSGSTYEQYF.

V gene TRBV5-1 combines with J gene TRBJ2-5; D not certain. The germline V and J ends were trimmed by 7 bases and 7 bases, with 20 bases remaining between them. This CDR3 is 14 amino acids long. Germline V gives CDR1 SGHRS, CDR2 YFSETQ. Here the CDR3 DNA reads TGCGCCAGCTTATCCGGGCCTTTGGAAGCGACCCAGTACTTC. It translates to CASLSGPLEATQYF.

There are a few counts of this clonotype. The chain joins TRBV12-3 or TRBV12-4 to TRBJ2-7, with a possible D match to TRBD2 (5 bases). The ends were cut back, 6 bases at V and 0 bases at J, with 15 bases in the middle. The CDR3 is 15 amino acids. CDR3 bases: TGTGCCAGCAGCCCCGGGATCGTGAGCTCCTACGAGCAGTACTTC. This gives the protein CASSPGIVSSYEQYF.

This clonotype turned up a few times. The chain links TRBV7-2 to TRBJ2-1, with a weak D call TRBD2 (6 bases). This CDR3 has 15 amino acids. Germline assignment: CDR1 SGHTA and CDR2 FQGNSA. Trimming cost V 5 bases and J 4 bases, with 15 bases left between them. CDR3 sequence reads: CASSEWGVVYNEQFF. In nucleotides, the CDR3 is TGTGCCAGCAGCGAATGGGGGGTAGTATACAATGAGCAGTTCTTC.

This clonotype came up a few times. The chain links TRBV12-3 or TRBV12-4 to TRBJ2-2; TRBD1 or TRBD2 may be the D gene (6 bases each). The length of the CDR3 is 15 residues. The ends were cut back, 5 bases at V and 6 bases at J, with 16 bases in the middle. This chain's CDR3 is CASSTPSRGPGELFF. The CDR3 region has the DNA TGTGCCAGCAGTACTCCATCCCGGGGGCCCGGGGAGCTGTTTTTT.

Only a few counts were recorded for this clonotype. J is TRBJ2-7 and V is TRBV5-1; 8 nucleotides line up with TRBD1. CDR3 length: 16 residues. Germline trimming cut 1 base from V and 5 bases from J; bases unmatched to any gene: 11. Germline lookup yields CDR1 SGHRS and CDR2 YFSETQ. In nucleotides, the CDR3 is TGCGCCAGCAGCTTGTTGGGGCAGGGGGCGTCTGACGAGCAGTACTTC. Its protein is CASSLLGQGASDEQYF. The variable domain in full, completed from reference TRBV5-1 and TRBJ2-7, reads KAGVTQTPRYLIKTRGQQVTLSCSPISGHRSVSWYQQTPGQGLQFLFEYFSETQRNKGNFPGRFSGRQFSNSRSEMNVSTLELGDSALYLCASSLLGQGASDEQYFGPGTRLTVT.

This clonotype was recorded a few times. This sequence joins TRBV30 and TRBJ2-3; D remains ambiguous. Per germline, CDR1 GTSNPN and CDR2 SVGIG (reference sequence). V gave up 2 bases and J gave up 8 bases, with 8 bases separating them. This CDR3 is 11 amino acids long. The CDR3 spells CAWSSEFTQYF. The CDR3 DNA sequence: TGTGCCTGGAGTAGCGAGTTTACGCAGTATTTT.

In its sample, this clonotype was seen a few times. This chain links TRBV12-3 or TRBV12-4 with TRBJ2-7, with 8 bases lining up with TRBD2. V lost 5 bases and J lost 4; bases outside the gene matches: 4. There are 13 residues in the CDR3. CDR3 loop: CASSIGLAYEQYF. The CDR3 DNA is TGTGCCAGCAGTATCGGACTAGCTTACGAGCAGTACTTC.

This clonotype was seen a handful of times. The chain employs TRBV20-1 and TRBJ2-1; 7 nucleotides line up with TRBD2. The trim removed 0 bases at V and 13 bases at J, leaving 18 bases unmatched. Germline CDR1 reads DFQATT; CDR2 reads SNEGSKA (reference sequence). The CDR3 extends over 16 amino acids. The CDR3 DNA sequence: TGCAGTGCTAGAGAGGGGGGGGGTCGGAGCGAGGTGGCACAGTTCTTC. It codes for CSAREGGGRSEVAQFF.

This clonotype was seen more than once but under ten times. The CDR3 sequence: CSASKGGGNTEAFF. For the CDR3, the DNA is TGCAGTGCTAGCAAGGGGGGGGGCAACACTGAAGCTTTCTTT. The rearrangement joins TRBV20-1 to TRBJ1-1; the D gene is possibly TRBD1 (6 bases). The V end lost 3 bases, the J end lost 2 bases, and 13 bases lay between the germline ends. The CDR3 loop spans 14 amino acids. CDR1 and CDR2 (germline): DFQATT, SNEGSKA (reference sequence).

This clonotype showed up just a few times. The chain links TRBV27 to TRBJ2-7; possibly TRBD1 for D (6 bases). Looked up from germline, CDR1 is MNHEY and CDR2 is SMNVEV (reference sequence). Trimming took off 3 bases at V and 3 bases at J, with 12 bases between the two ends. This CDR3 region has 14 residues. The CDR3 here is CASSFGPRGYEQYF. The CDR3 DNA follows: TGTGCCAGCAGTTTTGGTCCCAGGGGCTACGAGCAGTACTTC.

The J gene is TRBJ2-7, the V gene TRBV5-1; 9 positions match TRBD1. The CDR3 contains 16 residues. Germline V lookup: CDR1 SGHRS, CDR2 YFSETQ. With V trimmed by 1 base and J by 4 bases, 9 bases remained unmatched. For the CDR3, the DNA is TGCGCCAGCAGCTTGCGGACAGGGGCCGACGCATACGAGCAGTACTTC. It codes for CASSLRTGADAYEQYF. Combining the CDR3 with reference TRBV5-1 and TRBJ2-7 gives the whole variable domain KAGVTQTPRYLIKTRGQQVTLSCSPISGHRSVSWYQQTPGQGLQFLFEYFSETQRNKGNFPGRFSGRQFSNSRSEMNVSTLELGDSALYLCASSLRTGADAYEQYFGPGTRLTVT.

This clonotype appeared a single time. The rearrangement links TRBV15 to TRBJ2-1, with 14 bases aligning to TRBD2. J was trimmed by 9 bases and V by 7 bases; bases with no gene match: 11. The CDR3 is 16 amino acids. CDR1 is LNHNV and CDR2 is YYDKDF in the germline V gene (reference sequence). The CDR3 is CATNRAGTSGSPEQFF. Here the CDR3 DNA reads TGTGCCACCAACCGGGCCGGGACTAGCGGGAGTCCTGAGCAGTTCTTC.

The chain joins TRBV5-6 to TRBJ1-1; D may be TRBD1 (5 bases). Trimming took 4 bases from V and 11 from J, leaving 12 bases between them. Per the germline V gene, CDR1 is SGHDT and CDR2 is YYEEEE. The CDR3 contains 11 residues. The CDR3 protein is CASSVQGAAFF. The CDR3 nucleotides are TGTGCCAGCAGCGTGCAGGGTGCCGCTTTCTTT.

This chain joins TRBV29-1 and TRBJ2-7; 14 bases fit TRBD2. CDR1 is SQVTM and CDR2 is ANQGSEA in the germline V gene. This CDR3 has 16 residues. The trim removed 7 bases at V and 1 base at J, leaving 9 bases unmatched. CDR3 sequence: CSAAGTSGRGSYEQYF. As DNA, the CDR3 is TGCAGCGCAGCCGGGACTAGCGGGAGAGGATCCTACGAGCAGTACTTC.